One sample yielded the 13 T cell receptor beta chains listed below, sequenced in a study of cytomegalovirus exposure and HLA in healthy donors. A multiplex PCR was run with 60 Vbeta primers and 13 Jbeta primers. Using immunoSEQ multiplex PCR, the repertoire was profiled, and TCRdb retains in-frame clones only, with some absent. In the table there are tens of thousands of clones, around 73% of which are singletons. The material sequenced was PBMCs. These receptors were taken from a man aged 50-60 years in good health and CMV-seronegative.

This clone was recorded a few times. This chain connects TRBV6-5 to TRBJ2-3; 10 nucleotides line up with TRBD2. J lost 8 bases, V lost 2 bases, and 1 base had no gene match. This CDR3 spans 13 amino acids. The germline gives CDR1 MNHEY, CDR2 SVGAGI. Here the CDR3 reads CASSYRLAGTQYF. Here the CDR3 DNA reads TGTGCCAGCAGTTACCGACTAGCGGGTACGCAGTATTTT.

This chain links TRBV30 with TRBJ1-5; tentative D call: TRBD1 (5 bases). Germline CDR1 and CDR2: GTSNPN and SVGIG (reference sequence). V lost 0 bases and J 2 bases, leaving 11 bases between the germline ends. CDR3 length equals 15 residues. CDR3 protein: CAWSVPGRGNQPQHF. The CDR3 region has the DNA TGTGCCTGGAGTGTACCGGGCAGGGGCAATCAGCCCCAGCATTTT.

The count of this clone is one. The CDR3 spells CASSPGDRDNQPQHF. CDR3 coding DNA: TGTGCCAGCAGCCCGGGGGACAGGGACAATCAGCCCCAGCATTTT. The rearrangement links TRBV28 to TRBJ1-5; 9 bases are shared with TRBD1. Germline values: CDR1 MDHEN, CDR2 SYDVKM. The CDR3 sequence is 15 residues long. With V trimmed by 6 bases and J by 3 bases, 6 bases remained unmatched.

The chain links TRBV7-8 to TRBJ2-1, with 8 nucleotides matching TRBD2. Losses at the gene ends were 4 bases for V and 9 bases for J; bases not matched to a gene: 5. The CDR3 sequence is 13 residues long. Germline V gene lookup returns CDR1 SGHVS and CDR2 FQNEAQ. The CDR3 DNA reads TGTGCCAGCAGCTCCAGGACTAGCCTTGAGCAGTTCTTC. Protein product: CASSSRTSLEQFF.

The chain recombines TRBV6-5 with TRBJ1-2; D possibly corresponds to TRBD1 (6 bases). With 4 bases removed from V and 1 base from J, the gap between germline ends came to 10 bases. Germline CDR1 and CDR2: MNHEY and SVGAGI. The CDR3 is 14 residues long. The CDR3 here is CASSLQGYNYGYTF. The DNA for the CDR3 is TGTGCCAGCAGTTTACAGGGATATAACTATGGCTACACCTTC.

This clone was observed a few times. The chain is built from TRBV7-9 and TRBJ2-6, with D possibly matching TRBD1 (6 bases). CDR1 and CDR2 from the germline V gene are SEHNR and FQNEAQ (reference sequence). The CDR3 runs to 16 residues. V was cut by 1 base and J by 3 bases, with 10 bases left in between. CDR3 residues: CASSLGSGVGANVLTF. The DNA for the CDR3 is TGTGCCAGCAGCTTAGGGTCAGGGGTTGGGGCCAACGTCCTGACTTTC.

The chain couples TRBV5-1 to TRBJ1-5, with D possibly TRBD1 on 5 matching bases. V lost 5 bases to trimming and J lost 3 bases, with 12 bases between them. Germline CDR1 reads SGHRS; CDR2 reads YFSETQ. This CDR3 is 14 amino acids long. CDR3 loop: CASSPGAFNQPQHF. CDR3 in DNA: TGCGCCAGCAGTCCTGGGGCCTTCAATCAGCCCCAGCATTTT.

CDR3 DNA sequence: TGTGCCAGCACCGCACCCTCTAGCGGGCCTTCCTACGAGCAGTACTTC. Its protein product is CASTAPSSGPSYEQYF. The chain has TRBV7-2 and TRBJ2-5; TRBD2 matches at 8 bases. The better agreement between TRBJ2-7 and the DNA end casts doubt on the J call. Per germline, CDR1 SGHTA and CDR2 FQGNSA. This CDR3 comprises 16 residues.

The chain has TRBV5-6 and TRBJ2-6, with TRBD2 as a possible D gene (7 bases). Germline V gene data show CDR1 as SGHDT and CDR2 as YYEEEE. V lost 5 bases to trimming and J lost 2 bases, with 14 bases between them. The CDR3 totals 16 residues. CDR3 coding DNA: TGTGCCAGCAGAAGGGGGGGGCGGGCTGGGGCCAACGTCCTGACTTTC. This gives the protein CASRRGGRAGANVLTF.

The J gene is TRBJ2-7, the V gene TRBV18; D ambiguous. This CDR3 is built from 13 residues. V was shortened by 2 bases and J by 3 bases, with 8 bases between the two germline ends. Germline values: CDR1 KGHSH, CDR2 LQKENI. The CDR3 nucleotides read TGTGCCAGCTCACCAGTGGGCCTCTACGAGCAGTACTTC. Translating gives CASSPVGLYEQYF.

The CDR3 is CASSLEGLYADEQFF. CDR3 DNA sequence: TGTGCCAGCAGCTTGGAAGGACTCTACGCGGATGAGCAGTTCTTC. The V call is TRBV5-4, the J call TRBJ2-1, with D perhaps matching TRBD2 (5 bases). CDR1 SGHNT and CDR2 YYREEE come from the germline V gene (reference sequence). CDR3 length: 15 residues. Trimming took off 0 bases at V and 8 bases at J, with 15 bases between the two ends.

This clone turned up a few times. The J gene is TRBJ1-1, the V gene TRBV5-1, with a possible D match to TRBD1 (6 bases). Germline assignment: CDR1 SGHRS and CDR2 YFSETQ. This CDR3 has 14 residues. Trimming removed 2 bases at V and 5 bases at J, with 13 bases between. CDR3 DNA sequence: TGCGCCAGCAGCTTTCAAAAAACAGGGACTGAAGCTTTCTTT. Residues: CASSFQKTGTEAFF.

This chain joins TRBV11-2 and TRBJ1-4; perhaps TRBD1 as D (5 bases). V lost 6 bases and J lost 8, with 16 bases in between. Germline V gene lookup returns CDR1 SGHAT and CDR2 FQNNGV. This CDR3 has 14 amino acids. The CDR3 DNA reads as TGTGCCAGCAGTACTGGAGGGGCATGGGAAAAACTGTTTTTT. Translating gives CASSTGGAWEKLFF.